The 14 T cell receptor beta chains presented below share a single source sample, sequenced in a study of Graves' ophthalmopathy and Graves' hyperthyroidism. TCR beta CDR3 regions were amplified from RNA transcripts. HTBI primers served in a first-round RT-PCR, which a second-round multiplex PCR followed. TCRdb reprocessed the multiplex PCR reads via MiXCR and lists one record per CDR3 protein. The data show about 200,000 distinct CDR3 sequences, just under 30% seen once. The sequenced sample consisted of peripheral blood. The source is a middle-aged man with Graves' ophthalmopathy.

The V gene is TRBV6-2 or TRBV6-3, the J gene TRBJ2-2; D is perhaps TRBD2 (6 bases). V was trimmed by 8 bases and J by 3 bases, leaving 25 bases between them. This CDR3 contains 18 residues. Germline CDR1 MNHEY, CDR2 SVGEGT. The CDR3 here is CASDHSPLGGYDTGELFF. CDR3 DNA sequence: TGTGCCAGCGACCACTCTCCTTTAGGAGGGTATGACACCGGGGAGCTGTTTTTT.

This clonotype was detected ten times or more. The rearrangement uses TRBV28 and TRBJ2-4; 10 nucleotides agree with TRBD1. V was pared by 5 bases and J by 6 bases, with 7 bases of the junction left unmatched. The CDR3 is 15 amino acids. CDR1 MDHEN and CDR2 SYDVKM come from the germline V gene. In DNA form, the CDR3 reads TGTGCCAGCAGTCTCCCGGGGACAGGGGTAAACATTCAGTACTTC. Translating it yields CASSLPGTGVNIQYF.

V usage is TRBV6-2 or TRBV6-3 and J usage is TRBJ2-7; D may be TRBD1 or TRBD2 (5 bases each). V lost 7 bases to trimming and J lost 2 bases, with 21 bases between them. The length of the CDR3 is 16 residues. Germline V lookup: CDR1 MNHEY, CDR2 SVGEGT. The CDR3 DNA sequence: TGTGCCAGCATTGATATCCGGGGCGGCCGAGCCTACGAGCAGTACTTC. Translating gives CASIDIRGGRAYEQYF.

This clonotype occurred many times. J is TRBJ2-5 and V is TRBV28; D is tentatively TRBD1 or TRBD2 (5 bases each). This CDR3 is 12 amino acids long. V was pared by 10 bases and J by 7 bases, with 16 bases between. The germline gives CDR1 MDHEN, CDR2 SYDVKM. CDR3 DNA: TGTGCCACGCAGGACATCCGGGGGACCCAGTACTTC. Translated, it gives CATQDIRGTQYF.

The chain has TRBV11-2 and TRBJ1-1, with TRBD1 as a possible D gene (6 bases). Germline V lookup: CDR1 SGHAT, CDR2 FQNNGV. V gave up 0 bases and J gave up 1 base, with 9 bases separating them. The CDR3 is 15 residues long. This chain's CDR3 is CASSLDQGRNTEAFF. The CDR3 DNA follows: TGTGCCAGCAGCTTAGATCAGGGGCGGAACACTGAAGCTTTCTTT.

The table lists this clonotype with many counts. The chain employs TRBV6-5 and TRBJ2-4; TRBD2 matches 10 bases. The V segment lost 5 bases and the J segment 6 bases; nucleotides outside the gene matches: 7. The CDR3 is 15 amino acids. The germline V gene has CDR1 MNHEY and CDR2 SVGAGI. The CDR3 reads CASSPLAGAGNIQYF. DNA of the CDR3: TGTGCCAGCAGTCCTCTAGCGGGAGCGGGAAACATTCAGTACTTC.

A few counts support this clonotype. This chain joins TRBV29-1 and TRBJ1-2; no clear D gene. The V gene's germline CDR1 is SQVTM and CDR2 ANQGSEA. The CDR3 is 12 amino acids. V lost 3 bases and J lost 5, with 10 bases in between. The CDR3 loop is CSVERTEYGYTF. Written as DNA, the CDR3 is TGCAGCGTTGAGCGGACGGAGTATGGCTACACCTTC.

The V call is TRBV11-1, the J call TRBJ2-7; D perhaps matches TRBD1 (6 bases). The CDR3 has 16 residues. Trimming shortened V by 4 bases and J by 4 bases, and 20 bases separated the two germline ends. CDR1 is SGHAT and CDR2 is FQDESV in the germline V gene (reference sequence). CDR3 region: CASSSRRTADGYEQYF. The DNA for the CDR3 is TGTGCCAGCAGCTCCCGCCGGACAGCCGACGGGTACGAGCAGTACTTC.

This clonotype was recorded at least ten times. V is TRBV6-4 and J is TRBJ2-2; a possible D gene is TRBD1 (6 bases). The germline V and J ends were trimmed by 4 bases and 4 bases, with 22 bases remaining between them. The V gene's germline CDR1 is MRHNA and CDR2 SNTAGT. The CDR3 runs to 18 residues. The CDR3 here is CASSALQGFRGSTGELFF. CDR3 coding DNA: TGTGCCAGCAGTGCCTTACAGGGTTTCCGAGGTAGCACCGGGGAGCTGTTTTTT.

This clonotype was counted at least ten times. This chain joins TRBV6-2 or TRBV6-3 and TRBJ1-1, with D tentatively TRBD1 (5 bases). Germline CDR1 and CDR2: MNHEY and SVGEGT. The V and J ends lost 5 bases and 4 bases respectively, with 14 bases between them. This CDR3 has 14 amino acids. The CDR3 DNA reads TGTGCCAGCAGTGCCTCAGGGTACGGCACTGAAGCTTTCTTT. Its translation: CASSASGYGTEAFF.

This clonotype was recorded many times. The V call is TRBV2, the J call TRBJ2-5; TRBD1 agrees at 7 bases. Germline V lookup: CDR1 SNHLY, CDR2 FYNNEI. Trimming took 5 bases from V and 5 from J; bases not matched to a gene: 5. CDR3 length: 13 amino acids. CDR3 nucleotides: TGTGCCAGCAGTTGGGACAGTGGGGAGACCCAGTACTTC. It specifies CASSWDSGETQYF.

In DNA form, the CDR3 reads TGTGCCAGCAGCTTATTCGGACGCCCTAGAGATCAGCCCCAGCATTTT. This gives the protein CASSLFGRPRDQPQHF. This chain uses TRBV11-2 with TRBJ1-5; D is unclear. Trimming cost V 2 bases and J 5 bases, with 16 bases left between them. Germline CDR1 is SGHAT and CDR2 is FQNNGV. CDR3 size: 16 residues.

This clonotype was seen ten or more times. This chain joins TRBV28 and TRBJ1-2; 11 bases fit TRBD1. This CDR3 comprises 15 residues. V was clipped by 2 bases and J by 5 bases; unmatched bases: 4. CDR1 is MDHEN, CDR2 SYDVKM, per germline. In nucleotides, the CDR3 is TGTGCCAGCAGTTTAGCGGGACAGGGGGTTTATGGCTACACCTTC. Encoded protein: CASSLAGQGVYGYTF.

This sequence joins TRBV20-1 and TRBJ1-1, with D hard to call. The CDR3 has 13 residues. Germline V gene data show CDR1 as DFQATT and CDR2 as SNEGSKA (reference sequence). V lost 1 base and J lost 1, with 7 bases in between. This CDR3 reads CSARGRGNTEAFF. The CDR3 DNA reads as TGCAGTGCTAGAGGACGTGGGAACACTGAAGCTTTCTTT.